This T cell receptor (beta chain) was obtained from a study of blood T cells in healthy people across ages. Findings of the study overall: Whereas aged donors had fewer naive CD4+ cells, long-lived donors had more of them and higher diversity.

With regard to this clonotype: No antigen is known for it.

The CDR3 covers 15 residues. V trimming: 2 bases; J trimming: 4 bases; junction bases outside the gene matches: 5. In germline, CDR1 is LGHNA, CDR2 YSLEER. The second PCR ran about 6 to 12 cycles with a sample-barcoded 5' primer and J-beta primers. Each CDR3 protein gets one entry after TCRdb re-called the 5' RACE reads with MiXCR. The table includes about 1.8 million distinct CDR3 sequences, about 50% detected once. The sequenced sample was blood. This receptor was identified in a woman between 35 and 50 years old in good health. This chain uses TRBV4-3 with TRBJ2-7; TRBD2 aligns across 10 bases. The CDR3 loop reads CASSQISGGAYEQYF. In nucleotides, the CDR3 is TGCGCCAGCAGCCAAATCAGCGGGGGGGCATACGAGCAGTACTTC.